Listed here is a single TCR beta chain. Original processing methods: How many nucleated cells were present was estimated from reference gene primer amplification. Generated by immunoSEQ multiplex PCR, the TCRdb table keeps only in-frame clones and is missing some. V and J calls and clone size are given by that table; D and trimming were obtained from the DNA. The table includes 70,000 to 95,000 clones, roughly 90% detected once. The data were obtained in a study of blood T cell repertoires in COVID-19. The overall study: From the United States, Italy and Spain came samples of acute and convalescent COVID-19.

Seattle patient enrollment occurred during active infection, with longitudinal follow-up thereafter. CDR1 SGHAT and CDR2 FQNNGV come from the germline V gene. V lost 5 bases and J 6 bases, leaving 20 bases between the germline ends. This CDR3 contains 16 residues. What was sequenced was peripheral blood. The sequence was obtained from a man between 50 and 59 years old with COVID-19, enrolled during active disease. This sequence joins TRBV11-2 and TRBJ2-1; D is possibly TRBD2 (5 bases). The DNA for the CDR3 is TGTGCCAGCAGCCCAACTACTAGTCCTTTGGCCAATGAGCAGTTCTTC. It codes for CASSPTTSPLANEQFF. The whole variable domain, filled in from reference TRBV11-2 and TRBJ2-1, reads EAGVAQSPRYKIIEKRQSVAFWCNPISGHATLYWYQQILGQGPKLLIQFQNNGVVDDSQLPKDRFSAERLKGVDSTLKIQPAKLEDSAVYLCASSPTTSPLANEQFFGPGTRLTVL.